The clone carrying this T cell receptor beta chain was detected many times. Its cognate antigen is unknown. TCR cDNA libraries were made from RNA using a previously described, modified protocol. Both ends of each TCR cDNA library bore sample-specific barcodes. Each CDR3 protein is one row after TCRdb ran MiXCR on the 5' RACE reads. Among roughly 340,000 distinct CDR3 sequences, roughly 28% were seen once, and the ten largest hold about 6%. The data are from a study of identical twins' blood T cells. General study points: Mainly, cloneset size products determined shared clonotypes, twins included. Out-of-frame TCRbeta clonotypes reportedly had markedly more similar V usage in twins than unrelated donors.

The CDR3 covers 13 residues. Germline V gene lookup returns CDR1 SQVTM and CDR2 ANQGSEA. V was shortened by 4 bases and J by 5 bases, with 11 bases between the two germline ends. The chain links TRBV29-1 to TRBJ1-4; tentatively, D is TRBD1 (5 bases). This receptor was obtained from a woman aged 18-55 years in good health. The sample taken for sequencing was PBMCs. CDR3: CSVGGTGNEKLFF. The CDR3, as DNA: TGCAGCGTTGGAGGGACGGGGAATGAAAAACTGTTTTTT.